This note documents a single T cell receptor beta chain sequence. Individuals drawn from around 24 US areas were roughly 18 to 100 years old. Membership in each cohort depended on participant-reported clinical history. The data were taken from a study of blood T cell repertoires in COVID-19. Study-wide context: Whether acute or convalescent, the COVID-19 samples came from the United States, Italy and Spain. Sample material is recorded as cDNA or gDNA derived from T cells, B-cell-depleted T cells, or PBMCs.

Assay: immunoSEQ multiplex PCR; the TCRdb copy retains only in-frame clones and omits some. The sample lists 200,000 to 250,000 clones; 85% were seen once. The CDR3 sequence is 15 residues long. Germline CDR1 is SEHNR and CDR2 is FQNEAQ (reference sequence). With 3 bases clipped from V and 8 bases from J, the junction kept 12 bases outside the gene matches. V gene TRBV7-9 combines with J gene TRBJ1-2, with TRBD1 matching over 7 bases. This clonotype was sampled from a woman in her fifties or sixties with acute COVID-19. The sample was PBMCs or T cells enriched from blood (not recorded which). The CDR3 region is CASSFGDRAILGYTF. The CDR3 DNA sequence: TGTGCCAGCAGCTTCGGCGACAGGGCGATACTAGGCTACACCTTC.